One and the same sample provided the 25 T cell receptor beta chains below, sequenced in a study of T cells in localized non-small cell lung cancer. The method was immunoSEQ multiplex PCR; TCRdb's version includes in-frame clones alone and lacks a portion of them. The table lists over 10,000 clones, 84% of them singletons, with approximately 30% in the top ten. Sample: peripheral blood, taken before any cancer treatment. These TCRs come from a male donor at least 60 years old with stage I squamous cell lung carcinoma.

The J gene is TRBJ1-2, the V gene TRBV2; the D gene is possibly TRBD1 (6 bases). Germline V gene data show CDR1 as SNHLY and CDR2 as FYNNEI. The CDR3 covers 14 residues. Trimming shortened V by 4 bases and J by 0 bases, and 9 bases separated the two germline ends. This chain's CDR3 is CASSGQETNYGYTF. CDR3 DNA sequence: TGTGCCAGCAGTGGACAGGAGACTAACTATGGCTACACCTTC.

The chain recombines TRBV30 with TRBJ1-1; a weak D match, TRBD1 (6 bases). V dropped 2 bases and J dropped 7 bases, with 14 bases sitting between them. CDR1 and CDR2 (germline): GTSNPN, SVGIG (reference sequence). The CDR3 spans 13 residues. CDR3 in amino acids: CAWSRGEGGEAFF. The CDR3 DNA sequence: TGTGCCTGGAGTCGAGGGGAAGGGGGTGAAGCTTTCTTT.

This CDR3 is CAIRGDGGDQPQHF. For the CDR3, the DNA is TGTGCCATCAGGGGGGATGGGGGCGATCAGCCCCAGCATTTT. The genes are TRBV10-3 and TRBJ1-5, with a tentative D call TRBD1 (6 bases). The V and J ends lost 6 bases and 5 bases respectively, with 14 bases between them. The CDR3 totals 14 residues. Germline V gene sequence: CDR1 ENHRY, CDR2 SYGVKD.

The chain employs TRBV10-3 and TRBJ2-7; D not resolved. This CDR3 spans 13 amino acids. Trimming stripped 2 bases from V and 3 bases from J, with 8 bases between. The V gene's germline CDR1 is ENHRY and CDR2 SYGVKD. This CDR3 is CAISEGQLYEQYF. In DNA form, the CDR3 reads TGTGCCATCAGTGAGGGGCAGCTCTACGAGCAGTACTTC.

The chain carries TRBV27 and TRBJ1-1; no definite D call. This CDR3 has 13 amino acids. Trimming stripped 3 bases from V and 8 bases from J, with 13 bases between. Per the germline V gene, CDR1 is MNHEY and CDR2 is SMNVEV (reference sequence). CDR3: CASSFQATSEAFF. The DNA for the CDR3 is TGTGCCAGCAGTTTCCAAGCAACAAGCGAAGCTTTCTTT.

V and J are TRBV4-1 and TRBJ1-1; a weak D match, TRBD1 (5 bases). CDR3 length: 11 amino acids. Per the germline V gene, CDR1 is MGHRA and CDR2 is YSYEKL. With 8 bases removed from V and 9 bases from J, the gap between germline ends came to 13 bases. CDR3 bases: TGCGCCAGCGAGGGGCGGAGTAAAGCTTTCTTT. This encodes CASEGRSKAFF.

The rearrangement joins TRBV4-1 to TRBJ2-2; 7 nucleotides agree with TRBD1. Trimming took 4 bases from V and 1 from J; bases not matched to a gene: 3. The CDR3 is 15 residues long. From germline, CDR1 is MGHRA and CDR2 YSYEKL. The CDR3 DNA reads TGCGCCAGCAGCCCCCGACAGGGGAACACCGGGGAGCTGTTTTTT. Encoded protein: CASSPRQGNTGELFF.

This chain links TRBV28 with TRBJ1-5; 7 nucleotides align to TRBD1. The CDR3 sequence is 15 residues long. From germline, CDR1 is MDHEN and CDR2 SYDVKM. Losses at the gene ends were 5 bases for V and 0 bases for J; bases not matched to a gene: 4. The DNA of the CDR3 is TGTGCCAGCAGTCCCGGGACAGTTAGCAATCAGCCCCAGCATTTT. Encoded protein: CASSPGTVSNQPQHF.

V is TRBV5-4 and J is TRBJ1-1; 8 bases fit TRBD1. Per the germline V gene, CDR1 is SGHNT and CDR2 is YYREEE (reference sequence). The CDR3 length is 15 residues. Losses at the gene ends were 0 bases for V and 3 bases for J; bases not matched to a gene: 4. Here the CDR3 DNA reads TGTGCCAGCAGCTTGGAGGCAGGGGGCGACACTGAAGCTTTCTTT. Its protein is CASSLEAGGDTEAFF.

J is TRBJ1-1 and V is TRBV27; no clear D gene. The CDR3 covers 13 residues. The V and J ends lost 5 bases and 3 bases respectively, with 10 bases between them. Per germline, CDR1 MNHEY and CDR2 SMNVEV (reference sequence). CDR3 bases: TGTGCCAGCAGTCCCCCGGCTTACACTGAAGCTTTCTTT. Translating gives CASSPPAYTEAFF.

The chain combines TRBV6-5 with TRBJ2-5, with no clear D. Trimming took off 5 bases at V and 2 bases at J, with 3 bases between the two ends. The CDR3 is made up of 11 amino acids. The germline gives CDR1 MNHEY, CDR2 SVGAGI. In DNA, the CDR3 is TGTGCCAGCAGTGAACAAGAGACCCAGTACTTC. Amino acids: CASSEQETQYF.

This clone was seen only a few times. The chain is built from TRBV29-1 and TRBJ1-1; D unresolved. The ends were cut back, 7 bases at V and 1 base at J, with 13 bases in the middle. Germline-derived CDR1 and CDR2 are SQVTM and ANQGSEA. The CDR3 contains 13 residues. CDR3 bases: TGCAGCGCCCCGTTCGGGGAGAACACTGAAGCTTTCTTT. This gives the protein CSAPFGENTEAFF.

The sample holds one count of this clone. The chain employs TRBV7-9 and TRBJ1-1; D not resolved. Germline-derived CDR1 and CDR2 are SEHNR and FQNEAQ (reference sequence). The CDR3 has 15 residues. Trimming shortened V by 1 base and J by 5 bases, and 14 bases separated the two germline ends. This chain's CDR3 is CASSLELGRNTEAFF. The DNA for the CDR3 is TGTGCCAGCAGCTTAGAGCTGGGAAGGAATACTGAAGCTTTCTTT.

This rearrangement joins TRBV6-1 to TRBJ2-7; no clear D. The CDR3 runs to 14 residues. Germline values: CDR1 MNHNS, CDR2 SASEGT. V lost 6 bases, J lost 2 bases, and 14 bases lay in between. The CDR3 DNA reads as TGTGCCAGCAGCCTGGCCGGTCTAACCTACGAGCAGTACTTC. The encoded protein is CASSLAGLTYEQYF.

The genes are TRBV7-9 and TRBJ2-2, with 7 nucleotides matching TRBD2. CDR3 size: 18 residues. Germline lookup yields CDR1 SEHNR and CDR2 FQNEAQ (reference sequence). The V and J ends lost 5 bases and 4 bases, in that order; junction bases with no gene match: 16. CDR3 amino acids: CASSRRTSAPAGTGELFF. The CDR3, as DNA: TGTGCCAGCAGCCGGCGAACTAGCGCCCCAGCCGGCACCGGGGAGCTGTTTTTT. Supplemented by reference TRBV7-9 and TRBJ2-2, the full variable domain reads DTGVSQNPRHKITKRGQNVTFRCDPISEHNRLYWYRQTLGQGPEFLTYFQNEAQLEKSRLLSDRFSAERPKGSFSTLEIQRTEQGDSAMYLCASSRRTSAPAGTGELFFGEGSRLTVL.

This clone occurred a few times. This chain links TRBV2 with TRBJ1-4, with 7 bases that match TRBD1. V was clipped by 4 bases and J by 11 bases; unmatched bases: 10. This CDR3 spans 14 amino acids. The V gene's germline CDR1 is SNHLY and CDR2 FYNNEI. The CDR3 loop is CASSVGTVGRKLFF. The DNA for the CDR3 is TGTGCCAGCAGTGTGGGGACAGTGGGTCGGAAACTGTTTTTT.

J is TRBJ1-2 and V is TRBV6-1; no definite D call. CDR3 length: 13 residues. Trimming left V 1 base short and J 4 bases short, with 7 bases between. The germline V gene has CDR1 MNHNS and CDR2 SASEGT. CDR3 nucleotides: TGTGCCAGCAGTGAAGGCCTTCTCTATGGCTACACCTTC. Translating gives CASSEGLLYGYTF.

The chain recombines TRBV7-2 with TRBJ1-2; D not resolved. The ends were cut back, 8 bases at V and 1 base at J, with 5 bases in the middle. Per germline, CDR1 SGHTA and CDR2 FQGNSA. The CDR3 is 11 residues long. The CDR3 here is CASGDNYGYTF. CDR3 nucleotides: TGTGCCAGCGGGGATAACTATGGCTACACCTTC.

The V call is TRBV7-9, the J call TRBJ1-1; D uncertain. Per the germline V gene, CDR1 is SEHNR and CDR2 is FQNEAQ (reference sequence). The CDR3 extends over 13 amino acids. The germline V and J ends were trimmed by 3 bases and 8 bases, with 13 bases remaining between them. This chain's CDR3 is CASSFEAGGEAFF. The DNA for the CDR3 is TGTGCCAGCAGCTTTGAGGCGGGAGGGGAAGCTTTCTTT.

The chain is built from TRBV9 and TRBJ1-4; D gene uncertain. CDR1 and CDR2 (germline): SGDLS, YYNGEE. Deletions cut 0 bases from V and 0 bases from J, with 21 bases between. There are 20 residues in the CDR3. This chain's CDR3 is CASSVDSFRRVDATNEKLFF. CDR3 sequence (DNA): TGTGCCAGCAGCGTAGACTCCTTCAGGCGGGTAGATGCAACTAATGAAAAACTGTTTTTT.

The J gene is TRBJ2-1, the V gene TRBV4-1; D is unclear. Germline assignment: CDR1 MGHRA and CDR2 YSYEKL. Trimming left V 0 bases short and J 9 bases short, with 15 bases between. The CDR3 spans 15 residues. In DNA, the CDR3 is TGCGCCAGCAGCCAAGATACGGAGTACATGAGTGAGCAGTTCTTC. Translating gives CASSQDTEYMSEQFF.

This rearrangement joins TRBV5-4 to TRBJ2-3, with a tentative D call TRBD2 (5 bases). Between the trimmed V and J ends, which lost 2 bases and 5 bases, there was a span of 12 bases. The CDR3 is made up of 14 amino acids. Germline lookup yields CDR1 SGHNT and CDR2 YYREEE (reference sequence). CDR3 coding DNA: TGTGCCAGCAGCTTCGGCCAGAGGGAAGATACGCAGTATTTT. Protein sequence: CASSFGQREDTQYF.

J is TRBJ2-2 and V is TRBV6-5, with 11 bases that match TRBD2. The junction had 2 bases not matched to a gene; V was cut back by 4 bases and J by 1 base. The CDR3 has 16 residues. Per the germline V gene, CDR1 is MNHEY and CDR2 is SVGAGI. CDR3 in DNA: TGTGCCAGCAGTTTTGGGACTAGCGGGAACACCGGGGAGCTGTTTTTT. It codes for CASSFGTSGNTGELFF.

The chain joins TRBV7-3 to TRBJ2-1, with 13 bases aligning to TRBD2. CDR3 size: 15 residues. The ends lost 5 bases at V and 10 bases at J; junction bases unmatched: 8. CDR1 SGHTA and CDR2 FQGTGA come from the germline V gene. The CDR3 sequence is CASSPGTSGTDEQFF. Written as DNA, the CDR3 is TGTGCCAGCAGCCCCGGGACTAGCGGGACTGACGAGCAGTTCTTC.

This clone was counted a single time. The chain employs TRBV7-8 and TRBJ2-7; 7 nucleotides agree with TRBD2. Per the germline V gene, CDR1 is SGHVS and CDR2 is FQNEAQ. Losses at the gene ends were 0 bases for V and 2 bases for J; bases not matched to a gene: 4. The CDR3 totals 15 residues. CDR3 in amino acids: CASSLAGGTTYEQYF. The CDR3 nucleotides are TGTGCCAGCAGCTTAGCGGGGGGGACCACCTACGAGCAGTACTTC.